This T cell receptor beta chain was documented in a study of a mutant IDH1 vaccine in newly diagnosed glioma (dated by TCRdb to the early 2020s). About the full investigation: Eight vaccinations were administered to patients in weeks 1, 3, 5, 7, 11, 15, 19 and 23, corresponding to visits V03 through V10. In the chemotherapy-containing groups, vaccination started alongside temozolomide cycles, whereas in patients who had radiotherapy alone it started 4-6 weeks after radiotherapy. The approximately 32 treated patients were approximately 60% male and 37.5% female, with a mean age of approximately 38 years. Before enrollment, patients had received standard therapy of radiotherapy alone, temozolomide alone, or radiochemotherapy with temozolomide; most received the combination. Peripheral blood was drawn at six visits: V03 (baseline), V05, V07, V10, V12 and V13. For exploratory analyses, longitudinal TCRB deep sequencing was carried out in roughly 23 treated patients wherever samples were available.

Preparation of the library involved the immunoSEQ multiplex PCR assay. Rearranged TCR beta chain sequences were amplified using the hsTCRB Kit according to the manufacturer's protocol. An Illumina MiSeq was used to sequence the TCRB libraries. Per the source publication's procedure: The proprietary platform of the kit vendor was used for demultiplexing, trimming and gene mapping. Imported from immuneACCESS, the table was reduced by TCRdb to in-frame sequences with V and J called. These copies leave out some clones; in studies compared against another copy, an unresolved V gene accounts for under half, and the cause of the remainder is not known. V and J calls and clone size are copied from that table; D and trimming were computed from the DNA. This sample gives around 42,000 clones in total; 80% to 90% of them show up just once. 1.5% to 2% of the sample is in the top ten clones. According to the study, the label for this sample's time point signals: week 5, during vaccination. A 20-mer mutant IDH1 peptide at 300 micrograms in Montanide made up each vaccine dose, which was injected subcutaneously together with topical imiquimod. All donors had newly diagnosed IDH1-mutant astrocytomas of WHO grade 3 or 4 that showed loss of nuclear ATRX. The samples were drawn from NOA16, a multicentre, single-arm, open-label phase I trial in Germany that tested a mutant IDH1 peptide vaccine in humans for the first time. The DNeasy Blood and Tissue Kit was used to extract genomic DNA from EDTA blood for TCRB sequencing.

The paper as a whole reports these results and caveats: No apparent relationship was observed between pseudoprogression and alterations in the top peripheral T cell clonotypes detected by TCRB sequencing. Vaccine-induced immune responses across multiple MHC alleles were detected in 90% to 95% of patients. PBMC samples for TCRB deep sequencing were selected based on availability. The authors noted that analyses of patient blood samples could not be reproduced because of sample limitations.

With respect to this clone: The target of this receptor is not known. Within one base of it there is no much larger clone, and no base qualities were kept.

The TCR sequence derives from a man between 40 and 49 years old with glioma. This sample comprised PBMCs, obtained from a glioma patient whose treatment included an IDH1 peptide vaccine.

The DNA sequence is given as TGCGCCAGCAGTGAGGGTCGGGAGGGGCCCTCTGGGGCCAACGTCCTGACTTTC. This is translated as CASSEGREGPSGANVLTF. The chain is assembled from TRBV10-1 and TRBJ2-6; 8 nucleotides in the junction match TRBD2. From the cysteine through the phenylalanine, the CDR3 covers 18 amino acids. Only the CDR3 part of the read is kept: 54 bases, read in frame from the first base. CDR1 and CDR2 (WNHNN, SYGVQD) derive from the germline V gene (reference sequence). V is trimmed back by 2 bases and J by 0 bases, and the junction contains 6 bases that no gene match accounts for.